This TCR beta chain came from a study of PD-1 blockade in classical Hodgkin lymphoma. In the study overall: The nivolumab dose that patients received was 3 mg/kg, given intravenously every 2 weeks.

Time point described: cycle 4 day 1 (C4D1), after five to seven weeks of nivolumab. Brentuximab vedotin exposure varied among the patients, all of whom had relapsed after autologous stem cell transplantation. Investigators isolated CD4+ T cells from thawed PBMCs through magnetic negative selection. Complete response, partial response or progressive disease constituted the best responses recorded. Sequenced by immunoSEQ multiplex PCR; TCRdb stores in-frame clones only, minus some. There are over 15,000 clones in the sample; around 74% occur only once, and around 2.1% lies in the top ten. Study-level results: Whoever responded completely had baseline diversity much like that seen in newly diagnosed patients. CD4+ TCR diversity rose significantly by C4D1, and CD8+ TCR diversity did not.

V gave up 8 bases and J gave up 4 bases, with 6 bases separating them. The germline gives CDR1 SNHLY, CDR2 FYNNEI. This CDR3 is built from 11 residues. This clone appeared a few times. Its antigen is not identified. The chain links TRBV2 to TRBJ2-1; D gene unclear. The origin of this receptor is a human donor with classical Hodgkin lymphoma. Sample: CD4+ T cells from blood, taken before the fourth cycle of nivolumab. The CDR3 region has the DNA TGTGCCAGCGGGATATACAATGAGCAGTTCTTC. Translating gives CASGIYNEQFF.